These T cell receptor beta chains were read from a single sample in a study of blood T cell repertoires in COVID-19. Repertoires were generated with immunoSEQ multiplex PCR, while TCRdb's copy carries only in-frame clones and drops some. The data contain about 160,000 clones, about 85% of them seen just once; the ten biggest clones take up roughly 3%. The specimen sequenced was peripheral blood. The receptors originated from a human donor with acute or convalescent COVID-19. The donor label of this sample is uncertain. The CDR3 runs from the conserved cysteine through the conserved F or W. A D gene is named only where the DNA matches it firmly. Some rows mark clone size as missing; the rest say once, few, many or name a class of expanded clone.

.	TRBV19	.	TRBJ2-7	TGTGCCAGTAGCCTCCCAGGCTCTTACGAGCAGTACTTC	CASSLPGSYEQYF
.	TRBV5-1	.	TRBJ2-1	TGCGCCAGCAGCTTGGAAGGCGGGTACAATGAGCAGTTCTTC	CASSLEGGYNEQFF
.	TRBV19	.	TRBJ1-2	TGTGCCAGTAGTACGGAGTTGTATGGCTACACCTTC	CASSTELYGYTF
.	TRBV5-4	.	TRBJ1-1	TGTGCCAGCAGCTGGGAAGGGGCTGAAGCTTTCTTT	CASSWEGAEAFF
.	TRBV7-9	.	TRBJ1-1	TGTGCCAGCAGCTTACAGGCCAACACTGAAGCTTTCTTT	CASSLQANTEAFF
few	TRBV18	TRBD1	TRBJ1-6	TGTGCCAGCTCAACGGACAGGGGCCGGGGCTCACCCCTCCACTTT	CASSTDRGRGSPLHF
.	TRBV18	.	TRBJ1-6	TGTGCCAGCTCACCAACAGCACGGGGGTATAATTCACCCCTCCACTTT	CASSPTARGYNSPLHF
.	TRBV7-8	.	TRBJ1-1	TGTGCCAGCAGCTTAGGTGGGTTTACGACAGGCGCTGAAGCTTTCTTT	CASSLGGFTTGAEAFF
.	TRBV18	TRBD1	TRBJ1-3	TGTGCCAGCTCACAGGACAGGACAGCTGGAAACACCATATATTTT	CASSQDRTAGNTIYF
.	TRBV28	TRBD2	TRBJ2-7	TGTGCCAGCAGCTCCCAACTAGCGGGGGGGCTCTCCTACGAGCAGTACTTC	CASSSQLAGGLSYEQYF
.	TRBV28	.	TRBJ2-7	TGTGCCAGCAGTTTCGCGGACATAGGCTCCTACGAGCAGTACTTC	CASSFADIGSYEQYF
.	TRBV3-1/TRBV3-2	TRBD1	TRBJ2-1	TGTGCCAGCAGCCCGGGACAGGGCCCCTACAATGAGCAGTTCTTC	CASSPGQGPYNEQFF
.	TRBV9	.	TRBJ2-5	TGTGCCAGCAGCGTAGAATTGTTAGCAGAGACCCAGTACTTC	CASSVELLAETQYF
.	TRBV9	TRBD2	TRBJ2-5	TGTGCCAGCAGCTTACTAGCGGGGGGGGCTGATGAGGAGACCCAGTACTTC	CASSLLAGGADEETQYF
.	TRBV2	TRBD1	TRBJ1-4	TGTGCCAGCAGTTCACAGGGGGCGCTTACTAATGAAAAACTGTTTTTT	CASSSQGALTNEKLFF
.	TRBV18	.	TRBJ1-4	TGTGCCAGCTCCCCAGGGGCCGAAAAACTGTTTTTT	CASSPGAEKLFF
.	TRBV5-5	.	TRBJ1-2	TGTGCCAGCAGCTTATCACCGACGGAGAACTATGGCTACACCTTC	CASSLSPTENYGYTF
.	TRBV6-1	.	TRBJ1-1	TGTGCCAGCAGTGAAGCTCCCGGGACACCGAACACTGAAGCTTTCTTT	CASSEAPGTPNTEAFF
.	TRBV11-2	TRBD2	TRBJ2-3	TGTGCCAGCAGCTTAGGGACTAGCGGGGGCCAAGATACGCAGTATTTT	CASSLGTSGGQDTQYF
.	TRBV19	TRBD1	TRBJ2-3	TGTGCCAGTAGTATACCGGGACAGGGTAAGAAAGATACGCAGTATTTT	CASSIPGQGKKDTQYF
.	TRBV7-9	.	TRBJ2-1	TGTGCCAGCAGCTCCCCCGGGGGTGAGCAGTTCTTC	CASSSPGGEQFF
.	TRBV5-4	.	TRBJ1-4	TGTGCCAGCAGCGCCAGCGGGACGCGGGGTGAAAAACTGTTTTTT	CASSASGTRGEKLFF
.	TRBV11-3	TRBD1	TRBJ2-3	TGTGCCAGCAGCCGACAGGGGAGCACAGATACGCAGTATTTT	CASSRQGSTDTQYF
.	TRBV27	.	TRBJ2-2	TGTGCCAGCAGCCCTCTCGGAGGGGCAGGGAGCACCGGGGAGCTGTTTTTT	CASSPLGGAGSTGELFF
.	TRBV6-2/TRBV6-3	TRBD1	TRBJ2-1	TGTGCCAGCAGTTACTTTGGGACAGGGACCTACAATGAGCAGTTCTTC	CASSYFGTGTYNEQFF
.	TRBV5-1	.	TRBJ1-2	TGCGCCAGCAGTCTTGACAGAAACTATGGCTACACCTTC	CASSLDRNYGYTF
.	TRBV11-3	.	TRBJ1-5	TGTGCCAGCAGCTTGGGCCCCAATCAGCCCCAGCATTTT	CASSLGPNQPQHF
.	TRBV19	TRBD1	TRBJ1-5	TGTGCCAGTAGCCAGGGGGCGTATCAGCCCCAGCATTTT	CASSQGAYQPQHF
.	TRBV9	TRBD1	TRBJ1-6	TGTGCCAGCAGCGTGGACAGGTCTTCACCCCTCCACTTT	CASSVDRSSPLHF
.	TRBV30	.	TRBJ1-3	TGTGCCTGGAGACAGGCGCCAGTCTCTGGAAACACCATATATTTT	CAWRQAPVSGNTIYF
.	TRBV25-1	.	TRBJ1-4	TGTGCCAGCAGTGAAAGAGGGAGGGGGTATGAAAAACTGTTTTTT	CASSERGRGYEKLFF
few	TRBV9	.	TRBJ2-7	TGTGCCAGCAGCGTAGGTGGGGCCACCGAGCAGTACTTC	CASSVGGATEQYF
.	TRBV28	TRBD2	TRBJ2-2	TGTGCCAGCAGACTAGCGGGAAACGGGGAGCTGTTTTTT	CASRLAGNGELFF